One sample yielded the 29 T cell receptor beta chains listed below, sequenced in a study of blood T cell repertoires in COVID-19. Using immunoSEQ multiplex PCR, the repertoire was profiled, and TCRdb retains in-frame clones only, with some absent. Of some 120,000 clones listed, roughly 84% are singletons. Sequences were obtained from peripheral blood. Every receptor here comes from a woman between 25 and 40 years old who had recovered from COVID-19.

The V call is TRBV7-6, the J call TRBJ2-3; TRBD1 matches 9 bases. Trimming took 5 bases from V and 0 from J; bases not matched to a gene: 3. The CDR3 covers 15 residues. Germline values: CDR1 SGHVS, CDR2 FNYEAQ. The CDR3 protein is CASSPGTGSTDTQYF. CDR3 nucleotides: TGTGCCAGCAGCCCCGGGACAGGGAGCACAGATACGCAGTATTTT.

This chain joins TRBV9 and TRBJ1-1, with TRBD1 matching 9 bases. Germline V gives CDR1 SGDLS, CDR2 YYNGEE. This CDR3 has 18 residues. The V segment lost 3 bases and the J segment 3 bases; nucleotides outside the gene matches: 15. The CDR3 spells CASSASLQGTGKDTEAFF. In DNA, the CDR3 is TGTGCCAGCAGCGCCAGTTTACAGGGGACAGGGAAAGACACTGAAGCTTTCTTT.

The chain recombines TRBV11-1 with TRBJ1-6; 10 nucleotides line up with TRBD1. V lost 5 bases to trimming and J lost 10 bases; unmatched junction nucleotides: 5. This CDR3 is built from 14 residues. CDR1 is SGHAT, CDR2 FQDESV, per germline (reference sequence). CDR3: CASSRDRGQSPLHF. CDR3 in DNA: TGTGCCAGCAGCCGGGACAGGGGTCAATCACCCCTCCACTTT.

The chain recombines TRBV24-1 with TRBJ1-5; TRBD1 aligns across 10 bases. After removal of 3 bases from V and 14 bases from J, the junction contained 6 bases not matched to a gene. Germline values: CDR1 KGHDR, CDR2 SFDVKD. CDR3 length: 13 amino acids. The chain's CDR3 is CATSDAGTGAKHF. Here the CDR3 DNA reads TGTGCCACCAGTGATGCCGGGACAGGGGCGAAGCATTTT.

This clone appeared once. The chain combines TRBV4-1 with TRBJ2-5, with 11 bases fitting TRBD1. CDR1 is MGHRA and CDR2 is YSYEKL in the germline V gene. Trimming at V came to 3 bases and at J to 5 bases, leaving 8 bases not matched to a gene. This CDR3 comprises 16 residues. The CDR3 spells CASSHLDRGHSETQYF. Written as DNA, the CDR3 is TGCGCCAGCAGCCACCTGGACAGGGGGCATTCGGAGACCCAGTACTTC.

The chain couples TRBV11-1 to TRBJ2-5; TRBD1 matches 8 bases. Per germline, CDR1 SGHAT and CDR2 FQDESV (reference sequence). V gave up 5 bases and J gave up 4 bases; unmatched junction bases: 6. The CDR3 is 14 amino acids. The CDR3 spells CASSRTGGLETQYF. DNA for the CDR3: TGTGCCAGCAGCCGAACAGGGGGATTAGAGACCCAGTACTTC. The complete variable domain, with remaining parts taken from reference TRBV11-1 and TRBJ2-5, reads EAEVAQSPRYKITEKSQAVAFWCDPISGHATLYWYRQILGQGPELLVQFQDESVVDDSQLPKDRFSAERLKGVDSTLKIQPAELGDSAMYLCASSRTGGLETQYFGPGTRLLVL.

This clone occurred once. The V call is TRBV4-2, the J call TRBJ1-3, with D uncertain. V dropped 4 bases and J dropped 3 bases, with 4 bases sitting between them. Germline assignment: CDR1 LGHNA and CDR2 YNFKEQ. The CDR3 is 12 amino acids. Here the CDR3 DNA reads TGTGCCAGCAGCCCGGTTGGAAACACCATATATTTT. Translation: CASSPVGNTIYF.

This chain joins TRBV5-1 and TRBJ1-1, with unresolved D. The CDR3 is 12 amino acids. Per the germline V gene, CDR1 is SGHRS and CDR2 is YFSETQ. The V end lost 4 bases, the J end lost 5 bases, and 9 bases lay between the germline ends. The CDR3 spells CASSLGATEAFF. For the CDR3, the DNA is TGCGCCAGCAGCCTCGGAGCAACTGAAGCTTTCTTT.

The chain carries TRBV7-3 and TRBJ2-6, with D tentatively TRBD1 (5 bases). The V gene lost 4 bases and the J gene lost 4 bases, with 14 bases spanning the gap. The CDR3 is made up of 16 amino acids. Germline V CDR1 and CDR2: SGHTA, FQGTGA. The CDR3 here is CASSYLQVAGANVLTF. The CDR3 DNA reads TGTGCCAGCAGCTACCTACAGGTGGCCGGGGCCAACGTCCTGACTTTC.

This clone was seen once. V gene TRBV3-1 (or the pseudogene TRBV3-2) combines with J gene TRBJ2-7; 8 positions match TRBD2. Germline values: CDR1 LGHDT, CDR2 YNNKEL (reference sequence). The CDR3 contains 13 residues. The J segment lost 3 bases and the V segment lost 8 bases, leaving 6 bases of the junction unmatched. Written as DNA, the CDR3 is TGTGCCAGCGGCGGGAGGACCTTCTACGAGCAGTACTTC. Amino acids: CASGGRTFYEQYF.

The chain has TRBV30 and TRBJ1-5; D gene unclear. V was shortened by 1 base and J by 3 bases, with 7 bases between the two germline ends. The CDR3 spans 13 residues. Germline V CDR1 and CDR2: GTSNPN, SVGIG (reference sequence). The CDR3 region has the DNA TGTGCCTGGAGTGGACACGTCAATCAGCCCCAGCATTTT. This gives the protein CAWSGHVNQPQHF. Variable domain in full (rest from reference TRBV30 and TRBJ1-5): SQTIHQWPATLVQPVGSPLSLECTVEGTSNPNLYWYRQAAGRGLQLLFYSVGIGQISSEVPQNLSASRPQDRQFILSSKKLLLSDSGFYLCAWSGHVNQPQHFGDGTRLSIL.

This clone came up once. V is TRBV5-4 and J is TRBJ2-7, with TRBD1 matching 9 bases. Trimming removed 10 bases from V and 2 bases from J; junction bases left unmatched: 4. CDR3 length: 12 amino acids. Germline loops: CDR1 SGHNT, CDR2 YYREEE (reference sequence). This chain's CDR3 is CAAGTGTYEQYF. DNA of the CDR3: TGTGCCGCAGGGACAGGGACCTACGAGCAGTACTTC.

This clone has just one count. V gene TRBV28 combines with J gene TRBJ1-4; D remains unclear. The germline V gene encodes CDR1 MDHEN and CDR2 SYDVKM. V was shortened by 3 bases and J by 4 bases, with 12 bases between the two germline ends. The CDR3 contains 15 residues. The CDR3 nucleotides read TGTGCCAGCAGTTTTCTGGGCTCCGATAATGAAAAACTGTTTTTT. Amino acids: CASSFLGSDNEKLFF.

The table lists this clone with a few counts. The chain uses TRBV7-3 and TRBJ2-7; the D gene is possibly TRBD1 (6 bases). With 3 bases removed from V and 2 bases from J, the gap between germline ends came to 14 bases. The CDR3 is 15 amino acids. CDR1 is SGHTA and CDR2 is FQGTGA in the germline V gene. The chain's CDR3 is CASSLRGGEAYEQYF. DNA of the CDR3: TGTGCCAGCAGCTTGCGAGGGGGAGAAGCCTACGAGCAGTACTTC.

V gene TRBV9 combines with J gene TRBJ1-2, with 10 nucleotides matching TRBD1. This CDR3 region has 13 residues. The trim removed 4 bases at V and 7 bases at J, leaving 4 bases unmatched. CDR1 is SGDLS, CDR2 YYNGEE, per germline. CDR3 in DNA: TGTGCCAGCAGCTCCGGACAGGGGGTTGGCTACACCTTC. Translating gives CASSSGQGVGYTF.

The chain uses TRBV7-3 and TRBJ2-1, with TRBD2 matching over 7 bases. The junction had 4 bases not matched to a gene; V was cut back by 3 bases and J by 5 bases. The CDR3 is made up of 14 amino acids. From germline, CDR1 is SGHTA and CDR2 FQGTGA. The CDR3 sequence: CASSLASGNNEQFF. Written as DNA, the CDR3 is TGTGCCAGCAGCTTGGCTAGCGGCAACAATGAGCAGTTCTTC.

The CDR3 nucleotides are TGCAGCGTTGCATGGGGGGACTATGGCTACACCTTC. Its translation is CSVAWGDYGYTF. The chain carries TRBV29-1 and TRBJ1-2; possible D gene TRBD1, 5 bases. The CDR3 is 12 amino acids. Germline CDR1 reads SQVTM; CDR2 reads ANQGSEA. Deletions cut 4 bases from V and 3 bases from J, with 9 bases between.

This rearrangement joins TRBV6-5 to TRBJ2-1; 13 positions match TRBD2. Looked up from germline, CDR1 is MNHEY and CDR2 is SVGAGI. This CDR3 spans 14 amino acids. The V segment lost 6 bases and the J segment 5 bases; nucleotides outside the gene matches: 1. The CDR3, as DNA: TGTGCCAGCAGCGGACTAGCGGGGGACAATGAGCAGTTCTTC. Amino acids: CASSGLAGDNEQFF.

This CDR3 is CASSQSGLIAPYEQYF. The CDR3 DNA reads as TGTGCCAGCAGCCAGTCGGGACTAATCGCGCCCTACGAGCAGTACTTC. The V call is TRBV3-1 (or the pseudogene TRBV3-2), the J call TRBJ2-7; 7 bases are a match to TRBD2. The CDR3 length is 16 residues. J was trimmed by 2 bases and V by 3 bases; bases with no gene match: 10. Germline lookup yields CDR1 LGHDT and CDR2 YNNKEL (reference sequence).

The chain joins TRBV7-9 to TRBJ2-7, with D possibly matching TRBD2 (5 bases). This CDR3 has 13 amino acids. V was trimmed by 5 bases and J by 5 bases, leaving 13 bases between them. CDR1 is SEHNR and CDR2 is FQNEAQ in the germline V gene (reference sequence). Written as DNA, the CDR3 is TGTGCCAGCAGCACCTACACGGGAAACGAGCAGTACTTC. As protein: CASSTYTGNEQYF.

This chain connects TRBV5-3 to TRBJ1-3, with TRBD1 identical over 10 bases. TRBV5-3 is given ORF status, its function remaining uncertain. V gave up 2 bases and J gave up 1 base; unmatched junction bases: 3. This CDR3 spans 16 amino acids. The CDR3 DNA sequence: TGTGCCAGAAGCTTACGGGACAGGGGATCTGGAAACACCATATATTTT. This encodes CARSLRDRGSGNTIYF.

The V call is TRBV24-1, the J call TRBJ2-3; the D gene is possibly TRBD1 (6 bases). Trimming took off 6 bases at V and 2 bases at J, with 11 bases between the two ends. The germline V gene encodes CDR1 KGHDR and CDR2 SFDVKD. The CDR3 covers 14 residues. The CDR3 sequence: CATSRAGDTDTQYF. CDR3 nucleotide sequence: TGTGCCACCAGTAGGGCAGGGGACACAGATACGCAGTATTTT.

This clone was seen ten or more times. The chain recombines TRBV4-1 with TRBJ2-3; TRBD2 matches at 13 bases. Germline values: CDR1 MGHRA, CDR2 YSYEKL. The CDR3 runs 20 residues. Trimming took 6 bases from V and 2 from J; bases not matched to a gene: 17. CDR3 nucleotides: TGCGCCAGCAGGAAGATACCCGGGACTAGCGGGAAGCTCGACACAGATACGCAGTATTTT. Amino acid sequence: CASRKIPGTSGKLDTDTQYF.

V gene TRBV12-3 or TRBV12-4 combines with J gene TRBJ1-1; D is possibly TRBD1 (6 bases). V shed 8 bases and J shed 0 bases, with 10 bases lying between them. The CDR3 sequence is 13 residues long. CDR3 residues: CASGEGVNTEAFF. The CDR3 DNA sequence: TGTGCCAGCGGCGAGGGGGTGAACACTGAAGCTTTCTTT.

The chain combines TRBV2 with TRBJ2-5; TRBD1 matches 8 bases. The J segment lost 3 bases and the V segment lost 6 bases, leaving 9 bases of the junction unmatched. This CDR3 comprises 15 residues. Looked up from germline, CDR1 is SNHLY and CDR2 is FYNNEI. The CDR3 nucleotides read TGTGCCAGCAGGACCCAGGGGGCGCTGAAAGAGACCCAGTACTTC. Its protein product is CASRTQGALKETQYF.

The CDR3 nucleotides are TGTGCCAGCAGGCAAGCCGGCCCTAGGCACCTCGAGCAGTACTTC. This codes for CASRQAGPRHLEQYF. V usage is TRBV2 and J usage is TRBJ2-7; D is unresolved. The ends were cut back, 6 bases at V and 6 bases at J, with 21 bases in the middle. Germline CDR1 SNHLY, CDR2 FYNNEI. CDR3 size: 15 residues.

The CDR3 is CASSSRGVGEKLFF. The CDR3, as DNA: TGTGCCAGCAGCTCCAGGGGGGTTGGTGAAAAACTGTTTTTT. The genes are TRBV5-6 and TRBJ1-4; 7 nucleotides line up with TRBD1. The CDR3 spans 14 residues. The trim removed 3 bases at V and 7 bases at J, leaving 6 bases unmatched. Germline values: CDR1 SGHDT, CDR2 YYEEEE.

V gene TRBV7-3 combines with J gene TRBJ1-5; D is unresolved. Germline CDR1 and CDR2: SGHTA and FQGTGA. CDR3 length: 13 residues. V shed 2 bases and J shed 5 bases, with 7 bases lying between them. Here the CDR3 reads CASSLQADQPQHF. The CDR3 DNA reads as TGTGCCAGCAGCTTACAGGCCGATCAGCCCCAGCATTTT.

The CDR3 coding sequence is TGTGCCAGCAGCTTAGTCGGGGATAGCAATCAGCCCCAGCATTTT. As protein: CASSLVGDSNQPQHF. The chain joins TRBV7-8 to TRBJ1-5, with D unresolved. This CDR3 is built from 15 residues. Trimming removed 1 base from V and 0 bases from J, with 7 bases in between. The germline V gene encodes CDR1 SGHVS and CDR2 FQNEAQ.